Listed below are T cell receptor beta chains from one sample, sequenced in a study of monozygotic twins with cystic fibrosis. Method: immunoSEQ multiplex PCR; TCRdb's copy keeps in-frame clones and lacks some. The repertoire consists of under 20,000 clones, with about 97% occurring once and the leading ten covering roughly 1.9%. Sequencing was done on a sample of blood. These TCRs come from a woman aged 25 to 45 with cystic fibrosis. CDR3s include the opening cysteine and the closing phenylalanine or tryptophan. A D gene is named only where the DNA matches it firmly. Clone size is stated in some rows and not others, as once, few, many or a class when expanded.

j_call,clone_size,v_call,d_call,cdr3_aa,cdr3_nt
TRBJ2-7,.,TRBV6-6,.,CASSYDRYEQYF,TGTGCCAGCAGTTACGACAGATACGAGCAGTACTTC
TRBJ2-3,once,TRBV7-9,.,CASSFLGTDTQYF,TGTGCCAGCAGCTTTTTGGGTACAGATACGCAGTATTTT
TRBJ2-7,.,TRBV2,TRBD1,CASIGQGIHEQYF,TGTGCCAGCATAGGACAGGGAATCCACGAGCAGTACTTC
TRBJ1-3,.,TRBV7-9,.,CASSGSGYRYSGNTIYF,TGTGCCAGCAGCGGATCCGGGTATCGTTACTCTGGAAACACCATATATTTT
TRBJ2-1,.,TRBV10-3,TRBD1,CAISGQGSANEQFF,TGTGCCATCAGTGGACAGGGGTCCGCCAATGAGCAGTTCTTC
TRBJ2-1,.,TRBV2,.,CASGVFPPSYNEQFF,TGTGCCAGTGGGGTTTTCCCCCCCTCCTACAATGAGCAGTTCTTC
TRBJ2-7,.,TRBV4-3,TRBD1,CASSQASTGDYEQYF,TGCGCCAGCAGCCAAGCTTCGACAGGGGATTACGAGCAGTACTTC
TRBJ1-1,.,TRBV5-1,.,CASSSRDMRDTEAFF,TGCGCCAGCAGCTCCAGGGACATGAGGGACACTGAAGCTTTCTTT
TRBJ2-5,.,TRBV7-6,.,CASSLDWETQYF,TGTGCCAGCAGCTTAGATTGGGAGACCCAGTACTTC
TRBJ1-6,.,TRBV7-9,.,CASSPLSGGDSPLHF,TGTGCCAGCAGCCCTCTTTCGGGGGGAGATTCACCCCTCCACTTT
TRBJ1-3,once,TRBV18,.,CASSPGASGNTIYF,TGTGCCAGCTCACCAGGTGCCTCTGGAAACACCATATATTTT
TRBJ2-7,.,TRBV11-2,.,CASSLGGHEQYF,TGTGCCAGCAGCTTAGGGGGCCACGAGCAGTACTTC
TRBJ1-5,.,TRBV6-5,.,CASSSGDQPQHF,TGTGCCAGCAGTAGTGGAGATCAGCCCCAGCATTTT
TRBJ2-2,.,TRBV10-3,TRBD1,CAISFDRGTGELFF,TGTGCCATCAGCTTTGACAGGGGCACCGGGGAGCTGTTTTTT
TRBJ2-2,.,TRBV9,.,CASSPRPTTGELFF,TGTGCCAGCAGCCCACGACCGACCACCGGGGAGCTGTTTTTT
TRBJ2-1,.,TRBV7-6,TRBD2,CASSPTSYEQFF,TGTGCCAGCAGCCCGACTAGCTATGAGCAGTTCTTC
TRBJ1-1,.,TRBV29-1,.,CSVEVPGSNTEAFF,TGCAGCGTTGAGGTGCCCGGGTCGAACACTGAAGCTTTCTTT
TRBJ1-1,.,TRBV5-4,TRBD1,CASSQVVQGAYTEAFF,TGTGCCAGCAGCCAAGTCGTGCAGGGGGCCTACACTGAAGCTTTCTTT
TRBJ2-3,.,TRBV6-1,TRBD2,CASSELAGGPDTQYF,TGTGCCAGCAGTGAACTAGCGGGGGGGCCAGATACGCAGTATTTT
TRBJ2-7,.,TRBV4-2,TRBD2,CASSRFLELLAGSGEQYF,TGTGCCAGCAGCCGATTCCTTGAGTTGCTAGCGGGGTCAGGCGAGCAGTACTTC
TRBJ1-4,.,TRBV7-8,.,CASSIINRAKGEKLFF,TGTGCCAGCAGCATTATAAACAGGGCAAAGGGGGAAAAACTGTTTTTT
TRBJ2-2,.,TRBV5-1,TRBD1,CASSVGQEANTGELFF,TGCGCCAGCAGCGTCGGACAGGAGGCGAACACCGGGGAGCTGTTTTTT
TRBJ2-1,.,TRBV4-1,TRBD2,CASSLQASGEGEQFF,TGCGCCAGCAGCCTACAGGCTAGCGGGGAAGGTGAGCAGTTCTTC
TRBJ1-2,.,TRBV5-1,TRBD1,CASSFEGAHYGYTF,TGCGCCAGCAGCTTCGAGGGGGCGCATTATGGCTACACCTTC
TRBJ2-7,.,TRBV4-2,TRBD2,CASSQPSSGDYEQYF,TGTGCCAGCAGCCAGCCCAGTAGCGGGGACTACGAGCAGTACTTC
TRBJ2-2,.,TRBV11-2,.,CASSPGYTGELFF,TGTGCCAGCAGCCCAGGATACACCGGGGAGCTGTTTTTT
TRBJ2-7,.,TRBV5-4,.,CASSLGQDGGQYF,TGTGCCAGCAGCTTGGGACAGGATGGCGGGCAGTACTTC
TRBJ2-2,.,TRBV4-1,.,CASSLEGGAGELFF,TGCGCCAGCAGCCTAGAGGGGGGAGCGGGGGAGCTGTTTTTT
TRBJ1-5,.,TRBV4-1,.,CASSQGVLTHNQPQHF,TGCGCCAGCAGCCAAGGGGTCCTGACCCACAATCAGCCCCAGCATTTT
TRBJ1-5,.,TRBV19,.,CAGTTGDSNQPQHF,TGTGCCGGGACTACAGGAGATAGCAATCAGCCCCAGCATTTT
TRBJ2-7,.,TRBV5-4,TRBD2,CASSSGLAAFTNSYEQYF,TGTGCCAGCAGCTCGGGACTAGCGGCCTTTACAAACTCCTACGAGCAGTACTTC
TRBJ2-5,.,TRBV5-5,TRBD2,CASSPGLAGVGETQYF,TGTGCCAGCAGCCCCGGACTAGCGGGGGTGGGGGAGACCCAGTACTTC
TRBJ2-1,.,TRBV5-4,.,CASSLPGAAEQFF,TGTGCCAGCAGCTTGCCAGGGGCTGCCGAGCAGTTCTTC
TRBJ1-5,.,TRBV19,.,CASSIRHYSNQPQHF,TGTGCCAGTAGTATACGACACTATAGCAATCAGCCCCAGCATTTT
TRBJ2-7,.,TRBV5-1,TRBD2,CASSTTGGSSYEQYF,TGCGCCAGCAGCACTACGGGGGGGAGCTCCTACGAGCAGTACTTC
TRBJ1-6,.,TRBV6-4,.,CASSEVVMGSPLHF,TGTGCCAGCAGTGAAGTGGTGATGGGGTCACCCCTCCACTTT
TRBJ2-7,.,TRBV15,TRBD1,CATSRERWGTGGREQYF,TGTGCCACCAGCAGAGAACGGTGGGGGACAGGGGGTCGCGAGCAGTACTTC
TRBJ1-1,.,TRBV15,.,CATSTSELNTEAFF,TGTGCCACCAGCACTAGCGAGCTGAACACTGAAGCTTTCTTT
TRBJ2-6,.,TRBV28,.,CASRQGWAGANVLTF,TGTGCCAGCAGACAAGGGTGGGCTGGGGCCAACGTCCTGACTTTC
TRBJ1-2,.,TRBV7-2,.,CASSLMLKGLLSGYTF,TGTGCCAGCAGCTTAATGTTGAAGGGGCTATTATCGGGCTACACCTTC
TRBJ1-5,once,TRBV6-6,.,CASSYDGSQPQHF,TGTGCCAGCAGTTACGATGGGAGTCAGCCCCAGCATTTT
TRBJ1-5,.,TRBV7-8,TRBD1,CASSIDRDQPQHF,TGTGCCAGCAGCATAGACAGGGATCAGCCCCAGCATTTT